This T cell receptor beta chain derives from a study of OX40 agonist ivuxolimab in advanced cancers. For the study at large: Patients enrolled in dose escalation were diagnosed with hepatocellular carcinoma, melanoma, renal cell or head and neck cancer. Partial responses occurred in three patients (one hepatocellular carcinoma, two cutaneous melanoma).

V shed 0 bases, J shed 7 bases, and the junction held 17 bases outside the gene matches. CDR1 LNHNV and CDR2 YYDKDF come from the germline V gene (reference sequence). The CDR3 is made up of 19 amino acids. Generated by immunoSEQ multiplex PCR, the TCRdb table keeps only in-frame clones and is missing some. The sample yields over 65,000 clones, 84% seen once. Study findings and constraints: Among the nonresponders, some also had low normalized T-cell clonal expansion.

This clone was counted a single time. Its antigen is still unknown. The receptor was isolated from an adult with an advanced solid tumor such as melanoma, head and neck, liver or kidney cancer. The sample was CD4+ or CD8+ T cells sorted from blood, taken in a trial of the OX40 agonist ivuxolimab. The chain links TRBV15 to TRBJ2-5; TRBD2 matches 10 bases. CDR3 DNA sequence: TGTGCCACCAGCAGAGATCTAGCGGGGGCTACTTCCACAAGAGGGACCCAGTACTTC. This translates into CATSRDLAGATSTRGTQYF.